This TCR beta chain came from a study of blood T cell repertoires in COVID-19 (dated by TCRdb to the early 2020s). About the investigation overall: Samples covering the acute and convalescent phases of COVID-19 were provided by collaborators in the United States, Italy and Spain. The prospective study material was composed of cDNA or gDNA derived from T cells, B-cell-depleted T cells, or PBMCs. The dataset comprised deeply sampled blood TCRbeta repertoires from subjects exposed to, actively infected with, or recovered from COVID-19. A freely available public database, intended as a resource for researchers studying the immune response to SARS-CoV-2, is where the repertoires were released. The samples were drawn from the first 160 participants of the ongoing ImmuneRACE study and from 950 to 1,500 subjects provided by 6 global collaborators. Sample metadata almost always included a de-identified subject ID, COVID-19 status, age in years and sex. Where HLA class I and class II types were available, the types were taken from metadata supplied by the sample provider, not from assay-based typing. Findings and caveats that apply to the study as a whole: Clinical and demographic metadata were provided uncurated, with the amount varying by source and participant.

The collaborating institutions used their own protocols to collect whole blood in K2EDTA tubes. For TCRbeta analysis, collaborator samples were shipped as frozen whole blood, as isolated PBMCs, or as DNA extracted from either sample type. Reading from cysteine to phenylalanine, the CDR3 counts 14 amino acids. Left in the record is the CDR3 DNA by itself, 42 bases read in frame from the first base. Trimming takes 6 bases from V and 2 bases from J, and the germline ends sit 8 bases apart. From a lookup of the germline V gene, CDR1 and CDR2 are MNHEY and SVGAGI. TCRbeta CDR3 regions were amplified from genomic DNA by means of the immunoSEQ Assay, a bias-controlled multiplex PCR. Per the source publication's procedure: Within the assay, amplification of reference gene primers was used to estimate how many nucleated cells each sample contained. Sequence reads were collapsed and filtered to measure the absolute abundance of every unique TCRbeta CDR3 rearrangement. Productive Simpson clonality was computed per sample as the square root of Simpson's diversity index over productive rearrangements. What TCRdb holds here is the immuneACCESS table cut down to in-frame rearrangements. Part of the clones is not present; checked against another copy, under half of the missing clones reflect an unresolved V gene, and the others are unexplained. The D gene and trimming were derived from the DNA, and the V and J assignments and clone size from that table. This sample has approximately 140,000 clones in its table, and about four fifths of those were observed once. The ten largest clonotypes hold about 9.6% of the sample.

Details on this clone: Its antigen specificity is not known. Within one base of it there is no much larger clone, and no base qualities were kept.

The V and J segments used are TRBV6-5 and TRBJ2-6; no D segment can be confidently identified. Sequenced sample: peripheral blood. The origin of this receptor is a man between 40 and 49 years old with active or convalescent COVID-19. The nucleotide sequence is given as TGTGCCAGCAGAGCCGAGACTGGGGCCAACGTCCTGACTTTC. This encodes CASRAETGANVLTF.